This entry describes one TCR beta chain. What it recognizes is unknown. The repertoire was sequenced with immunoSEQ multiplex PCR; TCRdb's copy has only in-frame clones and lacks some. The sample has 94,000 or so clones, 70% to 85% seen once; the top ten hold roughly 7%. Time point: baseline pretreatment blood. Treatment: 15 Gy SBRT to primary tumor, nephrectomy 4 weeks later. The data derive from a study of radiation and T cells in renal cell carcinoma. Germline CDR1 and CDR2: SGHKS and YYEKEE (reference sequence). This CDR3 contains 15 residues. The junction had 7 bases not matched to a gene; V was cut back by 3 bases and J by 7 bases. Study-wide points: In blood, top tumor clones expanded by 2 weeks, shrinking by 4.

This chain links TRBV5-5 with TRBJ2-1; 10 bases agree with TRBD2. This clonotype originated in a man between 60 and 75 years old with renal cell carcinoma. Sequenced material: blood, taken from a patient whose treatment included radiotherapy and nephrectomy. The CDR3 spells CASSYASGRANEQFF. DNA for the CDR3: TGTGCCAGCAGCTATGCTAGCGGGAGAGCGAATGAGCAGTTCTTC.